The 11 T cell receptor beta chains in this list originate from one sample, sequenced in a study of T-cell reconstitution after alpha-beta-depleted transplantation in children. A library of TCRbeta sequences, prepared with unique molecular identifiers, was generated. MiXCR, run by TCRdb on the PCR reads, gives a single entry per CDR3 protein. The table has a few hundred thousand distinct CDR3 sequences, 43% seen once. The specimen was PBMCs, collected before TCRalphabeta/CD19-depleted stem cell transplant. Source of these receptors: a girl aged 2 to 10 with aplastic anemia, due to receive a stem cell transplant.

J is TRBJ2-1 and V is TRBV7-2; 9 positions match TRBD2. V was clipped by 5 bases and J by 6 bases; unmatched bases: 11. Germline loops: CDR1 SGHTA, CDR2 FQGNSA. The CDR3 loop spans 16 amino acids. The CDR3 here is CASSPKLILAGNEQFF. The CDR3 DNA follows: TGTGCCAGCAGCCCTAAGTTGATACTAGCGGGCAATGAGCAGTTCTTC.

The chain recombines TRBV7-9 with TRBJ2-7, with 7 bases aligning to TRBD2. Germline V gene sequence: CDR1 SEHNR, CDR2 FQNEAQ (reference sequence). The ends lost 5 bases at V and 3 bases at J; junction bases unmatched: 7. The CDR3 is 14 residues long. The CDR3 reads CASSPLPGGYEQYF. The CDR3 nucleotides are TGTGCCAGCAGCCCGTTGCCGGGGGGCTACGAGCAGTACTTC.

The chain links TRBV5-6 to TRBJ2-7; TRBD2 matches at 8 bases. The germline gives CDR1 SGHDT, CDR2 YYEEEE. This CDR3 is built from 15 residues. After removal of 4 bases from V and 2 bases from J, the junction contained 8 bases not matched to a gene. CDR3 in amino acids: CASSGPRRGAYEQYF. The CDR3 bases are TGTGCCAGCAGCGGCCCCAGGCGGGGGGCCTACGAGCAGTACTTC.

The chain combines TRBV12-3 or TRBV12-4 with TRBJ1-4; the D is unclear. V was shortened by 3 bases and J by 8 bases, with 7 bases between the two germline ends. The CDR3 sequence is 12 residues long. In DNA form, the CDR3 reads TGTGCCAGCAGTTTTATGAGGGAAAAACTGTTTTTT. This gives the protein CASSFMREKLFF.

The genes are TRBV2 and TRBJ2-1, with unresolved D. The germline V gene has CDR1 SNHLY and CDR2 FYNNEI. The V gene lost 8 bases and the J gene lost 7 bases, with 12 bases spanning the gap. The CDR3 length is 12 residues. The CDR3 region has the DNA TGTGCCAGCCTCGGAAGAGTGAATGAGCAGTTCTTC. Protein: CASLGRVNEQFF.

This clonotype was observed at least ten times. The chain has TRBV5-1 and TRBJ2-2, with D hard to call. This CDR3 spans 12 amino acids. The V and J ends lost 3 bases and 2 bases respectively, with 2 bases between them. CDR1 SGHRS and CDR2 YFSETQ come from the germline V gene. Here the CDR3 reads CASSYNTGELFF. DNA for the CDR3: TGCGCCAGCAGCTATAACACCGGGGAGCTGTTTTTT.

The gene calls are TRBV7-7 and TRBJ2-4; 12 bases fit TRBD1. Germline trimming cut 1 base from V and 8 bases from J; bases unmatched to any gene: 9. Germline CDR1 SSHAT, CDR2 FNYEAQ (reference sequence). The CDR3 consists of 17 residues. CDR3 loop: CASSLVPGQGALYIQYF. The CDR3 region has the DNA TGTGCCAGCAGCTTAGTCCCGGGACAGGGGGCTTTGTACATTCAGTACTTC. Looking up the rest from reference TRBV7-7 and TRBJ2-4 gives the full variable domain: GAGVSQSPRYKVTKRGQDVTLRCDPISSHATLYWYQQALGQGPEFLTYFNYEAQPDKSGLPSDRFSAERPEGSISTLTIQRTEQRDSAMYRCASSLVPGQGALYIQYFGAGTRLSVL.

This clonotype was observed at least ten times. The rearrangement links TRBV5-6 to TRBJ2-3; 8 bases map to TRBD2. The CDR3 consists of 15 residues. The J segment lost 1 base and the V segment lost 4 bases, leaving 5 bases of the junction unmatched. The germline CDR1 and CDR2 sequences are SGHDT and YYEEEE. CDR3 bases: TGTGCCAGCAGCATAACTAGCGGAGGCACAGATACGCAGTATTTT. Protein: CASSITSGGTDTQYF.

This clonotype has just a few counts. The chain links TRBV7-9 to TRBJ2-3, with 7 bases aligning to TRBD1. The CDR3 spans 13 residues. The V gene end was trimmed by 2 bases and the J gene end by 8 bases; junction bases not matched to a gene: 4. Germline lookup yields CDR1 SEHNR and CDR2 FQNEAQ (reference sequence). CDR3 coding DNA: TGTGCCAGCAGCTTAAGGACAGGCCGTACGCAGTATTTT. This encodes CASSLRTGRTQYF.

The chain joins TRBV7-2 to TRBJ2-7; 8 bases match TRBD2. Losses at the gene ends were 5 bases for V and 5 bases for J; bases not matched to a gene: 11. Germline CDR1 reads SGHTA; CDR2 reads FQGNSA. The CDR3 covers 15 residues. The CDR3 DNA sequence: TGTGCCAGCAGCCCTTATGGCGGGAGGTACAACGAGCAGTACTTC. The encoded protein is CASSPYGGRYNEQYF.

The table lists this clonotype with a few counts. This rearrangement joins TRBV14 to TRBJ2-3, with TRBD2 matching over 7 bases. Germline V CDR1 and CDR2: SGHDN, FVKESK. Trimming took 4 bases from V and 4 from J; bases not matched to a gene: 11. The CDR3 is 16 residues long. Written as DNA, the CDR3 is TGTGCCAGCAGCCGATTACTAGCGACGGTGGCAGATACGCAGTATTTT. Its translation is CASSRLLATVADTQYF.